The rows below give T cell receptor beta chains drawn from one sample of a study of T cells in Graves' hyperthyroidism and ophthalmopathy. MiXCR, run by TCRdb on the multiplex PCR reads, gives a single entry per CDR3 protein. The sample has about 640,000 distinct CDR3 sequences, about 20% seen once. The sample consisted of blood. These TCRs come from a man aged 25-45 years with Graves' ophthalmopathy. The CDR3 runs from the conserved cysteine through the conserved F or W. D genes are given only for firm matches. Not every row has a clone size; where given, it reads once, few, many or a size class.

clone size: many; J gene: TRBJ1-1; D gene: NA; V gene: TRBV11-2; CDR3 protein: CASRGGDTTEAFF; CDR3 DNA: TGTGCCAGCAGGGGAGGGGATACCACTGAAGCTTTCTTT
clone size: few; J gene: TRBJ2-7; D gene: NA; V gene: TRBV5-1; CDR3 protein: CASSFFQVGDSPSYEQYF; CDR3 DNA: TGCGCCAGCAGCTTTTTCCAGGTTGGCGATAGCCCCTCCTACGAGCAGTACTTC
clone size: many; J gene: TRBJ1-1; D gene: TRBD1; V gene: TRBV5-1; CDR3 protein: CASRQDRGRNTEAFF; CDR3 DNA: TGCGCCAGCAGACAAGACAGGGGGCGAAACACTGAAGCTTTCTTT
clone size: many; J gene: TRBJ1-1; D gene: NA; V gene: TRBV30; CDR3 protein: CAWSALHKAFF; CDR3 DNA: TGTGCCTGGAGTGCCCTACACAAAGCTTTCTTT
clone size: NA; J gene: TRBJ1-4; D gene: NA; V gene: TRBV7-2; CDR3 protein: CASSLAGAYLINEKLFF; CDR3 DNA: TGTGCCAGCAGCTTAGCAGGGGCCTACCTTATCAATGAAAAACTGTTTTTT
clone size: many; J gene: TRBJ1-1; D gene: NA; V gene: TRBV11-2; CDR3 protein: CASSLDSWVRAFF; CDR3 DNA: TGTGCCAGCAGCTTAGACTCTTGGGTCAGGGCTTTCTTT
clone size: few; J gene: TRBJ1-3; D gene: TRBD1; V gene: TRBV29-1; CDR3 protein: CSVGGQGAHSPGDTIYF; CDR3 DNA: TGCAGCGTTGGAGGTCAGGGGGCGCACAGTCCCGGGGACACCATATATTTT
clone size: NA; J gene: TRBJ2-5; D gene: TRBD1; V gene: TRBV27; CDR3 protein: CASSRAGTGVETQYF; CDR3 DNA: TGTGCCAGCAGTAGAGCCGGGACAGGGGTTGAGACCCAGTACTTC
clone size: NA; J gene: TRBJ1-6; D gene: TRBD1; V gene: TRBV6-2/TRBV6-3; CDR3 protein: CASRRGTGALSYNSPLHF; CDR3 DNA: TGTGCCAGCAGAAGAGGGACAGGGGCTTTATCCTATAATTCACCCCTCCACTTT
clone size: few; J gene: TRBJ2-7; D gene: TRBD1; V gene: TRBV6-1; CDR3 protein: CASSGPGQPYEQYF; CDR3 DNA: TGTGCCAGCAGTGGCCCGGGACAGCCCTACGAGCAGTACTTC
clone size: few; J gene: TRBJ2-7; D gene: TRBD1; V gene: TRBV7-9; CDR3 protein: CASSPGQQPYEQYF; CDR3 DNA: TGTGCCAGCAGCCCGGGACAGCAACCCTACGAGCAGTACTTC
clone size: NA; J gene: TRBJ2-5; D gene: TRBD1; V gene: TRBV20-1; CDR3 protein: CSALPGTGDQETQYF; CDR3 DNA: TGCAGTGCTCTTCCCGGGACAGGGGACCAAGAGACCCAGTACTTC
clone size: NA; J gene: TRBJ2-1; D gene: NA; V gene: TRBV5-6; CDR3 protein: CASSWWSETEQFF; CDR3 DNA: TGTGCCAGCAGCTGGTGGAGCGAGACCGAGCAGTTCTTC
clone size: few; J gene: TRBJ2-3; D gene: NA; V gene: TRBV4-1; CDR3 protein: CASSQPGTSTDTQYF; CDR3 DNA: TGCGCCAGCAGCCAACCGGGAACTAGCACAGATACGCAGTATTTT
clone size: NA; J gene: TRBJ2-2; D gene: NA; V gene: TRBV28; CDR3 protein: CASSLGRLNTGELFF; CDR3 DNA: TGTGCCAGCAGTTTGGGGCGGCTGAACACCGGGGAGCTGTTTTTT
clone size: NA; J gene: TRBJ2-7; D gene: NA; V gene: TRBV7-9; CDR3 protein: CASSLRQSTEQYF; CDR3 DNA: TGTGCCAGCAGCTTACGACAGTCCACCGAGCAGTACTTC
clone size: once; J gene: TRBJ2-3; D gene: NA; V gene: TRBV29-1; CDR3 protein: CSVEDGRGTDTQYF; CDR3 DNA: TGCAGCGTTGAAGATGGGCGGGGCACAGATACGCAGTATTTT
clone size: NA; J gene: TRBJ2-3; D gene: TRBD1; V gene: TRBV6-2/TRBV6-3; CDR3 protein: CASSGQTGVGRDTQYF; CDR3 DNA: TGTGCCAGCAGTGGACAGACAGGGGTGGGGCGGGATACGCAGTATTTT
clone size: few; J gene: TRBJ1-2; D gene: NA; V gene: TRBV6-2/TRBV6-3; CDR3 protein: CATSDGTNYGYTF; CDR3 DNA: TGTGCCACCTCGGACGGGACTAACTATGGCTACACCTTC
clone size: few; J gene: TRBJ1-2; D gene: NA; V gene: TRBV6-1; CDR3 protein: CASSDSWGYTF; CDR3 DNA: TGTGCCAGCAGTGACAGCTGGGGCTACACCTTC
clone size: many; J gene: TRBJ2-1; D gene: TRBD1; V gene: TRBV5-1; CDR3 protein: CASSPSTGSDEQFF; CDR3 DNA: TGCGCCAGCAGCCCCTCGACAGGGTCGGATGAGCAGTTCTTC
clone size: many; J gene: TRBJ2-7; D gene: TRBD1; V gene: TRBV7-9; CDR3 protein: CASSSRDSYEQYF; CDR3 DNA: TGTGCCAGCAGCTCCCGGGACAGTTACGAGCAGTACTTC
clone size: NA; J gene: TRBJ2-1; D gene: TRBD1; V gene: TRBV12-3/TRBV12-4; CDR3 protein: CASRRGTGDNNEQFF; CDR3 DNA: TGTGCCAGCAGACGTGGGACAGGGGATAACAATGAGCAGTTCTTC